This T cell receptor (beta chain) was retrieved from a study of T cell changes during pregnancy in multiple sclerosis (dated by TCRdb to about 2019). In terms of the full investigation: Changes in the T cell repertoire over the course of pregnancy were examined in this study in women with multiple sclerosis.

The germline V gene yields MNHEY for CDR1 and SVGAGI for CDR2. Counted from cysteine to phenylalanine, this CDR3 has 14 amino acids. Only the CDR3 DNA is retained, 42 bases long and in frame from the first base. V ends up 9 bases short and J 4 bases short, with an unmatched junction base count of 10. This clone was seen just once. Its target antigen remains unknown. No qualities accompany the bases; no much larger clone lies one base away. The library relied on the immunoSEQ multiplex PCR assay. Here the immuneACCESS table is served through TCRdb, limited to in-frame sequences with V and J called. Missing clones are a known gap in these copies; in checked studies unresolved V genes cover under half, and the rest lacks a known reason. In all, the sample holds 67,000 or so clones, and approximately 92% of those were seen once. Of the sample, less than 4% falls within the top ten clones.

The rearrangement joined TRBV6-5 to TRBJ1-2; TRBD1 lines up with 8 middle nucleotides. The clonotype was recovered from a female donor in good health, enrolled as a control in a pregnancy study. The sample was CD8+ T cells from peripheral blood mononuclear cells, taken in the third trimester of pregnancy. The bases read TGTGCCAGTTGCTCGACAGGGGCTGGCTATGGCTACACCTTC. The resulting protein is CASCSTGAGYGYTF.